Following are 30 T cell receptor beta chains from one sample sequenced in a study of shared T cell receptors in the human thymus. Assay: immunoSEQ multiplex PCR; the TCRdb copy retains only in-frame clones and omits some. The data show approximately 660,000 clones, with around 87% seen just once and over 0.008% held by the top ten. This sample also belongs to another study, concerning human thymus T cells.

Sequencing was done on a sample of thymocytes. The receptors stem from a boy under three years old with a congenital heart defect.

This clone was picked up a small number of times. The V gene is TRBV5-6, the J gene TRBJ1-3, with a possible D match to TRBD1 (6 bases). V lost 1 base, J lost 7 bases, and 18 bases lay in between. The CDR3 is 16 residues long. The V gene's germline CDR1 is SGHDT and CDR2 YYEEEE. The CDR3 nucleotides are TGTGCCAGCAGCTTGAACCGGGACATCCAGACTAACACCATATATTTT. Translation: CASSLNRDIQTNTIYF.

This CDR3 is CAWSVGWRDSYNEQFF. In nucleotides, the CDR3 is TGTGCCTGGAGTGTTGGCTGGCGGGATTCCTACAATGAGCAGTTCTTC. The chain is built from TRBV30 and TRBJ2-1; D might be TRBD2 (6 bases). Germline assignment: CDR1 GTSNPN and CDR2 SVGIG (reference sequence). Trimming took 0 bases from V and 1 from J, leaving 13 bases between them. The CDR3 covers 16 residues. Full variable domain (missing parts from reference TRBV30 and TRBJ2-1): SQTIHQWPATLVQPVGSPLSLECTVEGTSNPNLYWYRQAAGRGLQLLFYSVGIGQISSEVPQNLSASRPQDRQFILSSKKLLLSDSGFYLCAWSVGWRDSYNEQFFGPGTRLTVL.

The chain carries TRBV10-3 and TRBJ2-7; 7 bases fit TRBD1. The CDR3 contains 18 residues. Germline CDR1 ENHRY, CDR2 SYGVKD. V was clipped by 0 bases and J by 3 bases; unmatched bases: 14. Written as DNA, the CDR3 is TGTGCCATCAGTGAGTCCGGACAGGCCACCCTATCCTACTACGAGCAGTACTTC. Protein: CAISESGQATLSYYEQYF.

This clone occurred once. CDR3 amino acids: CASGLANLRDRGFPTNEKLFF. CDR3 DNA: TGTGCTAGTGGTTTGGCTAACCTCCGGGACAGGGGGTTTCCAACTAATGAAAAACTGTTTTTT. The gene calls are TRBV12-5 and TRBJ1-4; 11 bases are shared with TRBD1. Germline V gene data show CDR1 as LGHNT and CDR2 as FRNRAP. CDR3 length equals 21 residues. Trimming removed 1 base from V and 0 bases from J; junction bases left unmatched: 13.

The CDR3 DNA follows: TGTGCCAGCAGTGAAAAGGGACTTTGCACAGATACGCAGTATTTT. Its protein product is CASSEKGLCTDTQYF. The chain is built from TRBV25-1 and TRBJ2-3, with a weak D call TRBD2 (6 bases). This CDR3 spans 15 amino acids. V was cut by 2 bases and J by 1 base, with 10 bases left in between. In germline, CDR1 is MGHDK, CDR2 SYGVNS.

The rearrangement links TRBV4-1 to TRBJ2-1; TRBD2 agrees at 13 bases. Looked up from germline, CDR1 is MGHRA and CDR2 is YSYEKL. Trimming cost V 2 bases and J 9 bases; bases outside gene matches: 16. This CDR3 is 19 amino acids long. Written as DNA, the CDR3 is TGCGCCAGCAGCCAACGTACTAGCGGGAGGGCCGTTTTTGATGGTGAGCAGTTCTTC. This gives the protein CASSQRTSGRAVFDGEQFF.

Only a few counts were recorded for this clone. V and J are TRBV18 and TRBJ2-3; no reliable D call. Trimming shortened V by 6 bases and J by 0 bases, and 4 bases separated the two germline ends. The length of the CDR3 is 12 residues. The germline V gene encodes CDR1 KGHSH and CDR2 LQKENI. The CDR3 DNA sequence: TGTGCCAGCTCCCCTAGCACAGATACGCAGTATTTT. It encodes CASSPSTDTQYF. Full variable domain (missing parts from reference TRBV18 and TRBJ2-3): NAGVMQNPRHLVRRRGQEARLRCSPMKGHSHVYWYRQLPEEGLKFMVYLQKENIIDESGMPKERFSAEFPKEGPSILRIQQVVRGDSAAYFCASSPSTDTQYFGPGTRLTVL.

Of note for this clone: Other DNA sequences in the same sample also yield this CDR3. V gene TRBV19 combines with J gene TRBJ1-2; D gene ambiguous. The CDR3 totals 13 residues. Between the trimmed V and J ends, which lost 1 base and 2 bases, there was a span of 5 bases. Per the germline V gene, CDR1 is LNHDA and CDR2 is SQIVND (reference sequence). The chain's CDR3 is CASSIGGNYGYTF. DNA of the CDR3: TGTGCCAGTAGTATAGGCGGGAACTATGGCTACACCTTC. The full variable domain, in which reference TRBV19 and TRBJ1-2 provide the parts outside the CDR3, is DGGITQSPKYLFRKEGQNVTLSCEQNLNHDAMYWYRQDPGQGLRLIYYSQIVNDFQKGDIAEGYSVSREKKESFPLTVTSAQKNPTAFYLCASSIGGNYGYTFGSGTRLTVV.

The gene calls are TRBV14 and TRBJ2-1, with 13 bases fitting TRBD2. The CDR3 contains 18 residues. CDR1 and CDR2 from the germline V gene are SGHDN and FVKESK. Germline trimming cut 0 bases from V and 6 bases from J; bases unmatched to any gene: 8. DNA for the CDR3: TGTGCCAGCAGCCAAGATTGGTCGACTAGCGGGGGGTCCAATGAGCAGTTCTTC. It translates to CASSQDWSTSGGSNEQFF.

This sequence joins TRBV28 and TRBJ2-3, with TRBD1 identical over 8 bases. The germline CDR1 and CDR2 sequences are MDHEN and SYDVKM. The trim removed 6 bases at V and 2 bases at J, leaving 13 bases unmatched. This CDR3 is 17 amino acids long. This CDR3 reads CASRMTGEWGFTDTQYF. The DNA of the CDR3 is TGTGCCAGCAGAATGACAGGGGAATGGGGGTTCACAGATACGCAGTATTTT.

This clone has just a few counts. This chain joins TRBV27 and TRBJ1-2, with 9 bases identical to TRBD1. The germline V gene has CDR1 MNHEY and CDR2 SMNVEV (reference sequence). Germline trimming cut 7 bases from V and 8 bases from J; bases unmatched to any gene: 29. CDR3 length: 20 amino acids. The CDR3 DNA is TGTGCCAGCACCTTTTCGCCAGCGGGACAGGGACGATTACCCTCTATCGGCTACACCTTC. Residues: CASTFSPAGQGRLPSIGYTF.

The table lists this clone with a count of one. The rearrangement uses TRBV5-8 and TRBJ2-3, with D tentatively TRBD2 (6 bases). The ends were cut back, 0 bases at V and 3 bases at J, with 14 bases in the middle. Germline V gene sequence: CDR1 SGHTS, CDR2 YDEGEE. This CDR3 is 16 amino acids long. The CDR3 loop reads CASSLVGGSVTDTQYF. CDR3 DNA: TGTGCCAGCAGCTTGGTTGGGGGGAGTGTAACAGATACGCAGTATTTT.

The CDR3 loop reads CASSEYGSGHGNEQFF. The CDR3, as DNA: TGTGCCAGCAGTGAATATGGTAGCGGACACGGCAATGAGCAGTTCTTC. The chain employs TRBV25-1 and TRBJ2-1, with D possibly being TRBD2 (6 bases). Germline-derived CDR1 and CDR2 are MGHDK and SYGVNS. Trimming pared 0 bases from V and 6 bases from J, leaving 15 bases between. The CDR3 consists of 16 residues.

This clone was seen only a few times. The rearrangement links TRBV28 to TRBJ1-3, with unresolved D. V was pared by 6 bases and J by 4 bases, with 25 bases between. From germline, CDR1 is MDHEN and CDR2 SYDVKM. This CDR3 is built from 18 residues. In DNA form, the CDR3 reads TGTGCCAGCAGCCGACCCCCCAGAGTTACAGATCTAGGAAACACCATATATTTT. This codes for CASSRPPRVTDLGNTIYF.

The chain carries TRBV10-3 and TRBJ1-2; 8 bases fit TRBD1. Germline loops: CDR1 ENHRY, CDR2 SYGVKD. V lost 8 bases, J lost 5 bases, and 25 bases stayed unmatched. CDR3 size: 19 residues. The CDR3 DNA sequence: TGTGCCATCGGGCAGGGGGCAAAGCGGCCAAAGGGTCAGGGGTATGGCTACACCTTC. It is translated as CAIGQGAKRPKGQGYGYTF.

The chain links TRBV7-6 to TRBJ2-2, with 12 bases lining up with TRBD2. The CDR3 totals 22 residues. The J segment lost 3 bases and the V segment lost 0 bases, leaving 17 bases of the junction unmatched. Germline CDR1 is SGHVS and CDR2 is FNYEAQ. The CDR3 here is CASSLATRLAGVISFDTGELFF. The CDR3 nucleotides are TGTGCCAGCAGCTTAGCGACCAGACTAGCGGGAGTTATCTCTTTTGACACCGGGGAGCTGTTTTTT.

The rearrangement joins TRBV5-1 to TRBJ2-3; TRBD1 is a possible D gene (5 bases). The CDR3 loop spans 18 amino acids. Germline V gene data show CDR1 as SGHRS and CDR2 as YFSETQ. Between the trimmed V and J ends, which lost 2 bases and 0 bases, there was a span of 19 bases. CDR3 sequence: CASSFLPTGPDSTDTQYF. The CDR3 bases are TGCGCCAGCAGCTTTCTCCCCACAGGACCCGATAGCACAGATACGCAGTATTTT.

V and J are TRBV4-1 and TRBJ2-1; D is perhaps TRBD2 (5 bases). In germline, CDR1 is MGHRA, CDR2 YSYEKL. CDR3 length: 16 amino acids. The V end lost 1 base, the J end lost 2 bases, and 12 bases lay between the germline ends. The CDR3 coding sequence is TGCGCCAGCAGCCAAGTTGAGGGAATCACCTACAATGAGCAGTTCTTC. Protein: CASSQVEGITYNEQFF.

This CDR3 reads CASSSPAGGYRYEQYF. CDR3 nucleotides: TGTGCCAGCAGTTCGCCGGCAGGGGGCTATCGGTACGAGCAGTACTTC. The rearrangement uses TRBV27 and TRBJ2-7; TRBD1 matches at 8 bases. V shed 4 bases, J shed 4 bases, and the junction held 12 bases outside the gene matches. CDR1 is MNHEY and CDR2 is SMNVEV in the germline V gene (reference sequence). This CDR3 comprises 16 residues.

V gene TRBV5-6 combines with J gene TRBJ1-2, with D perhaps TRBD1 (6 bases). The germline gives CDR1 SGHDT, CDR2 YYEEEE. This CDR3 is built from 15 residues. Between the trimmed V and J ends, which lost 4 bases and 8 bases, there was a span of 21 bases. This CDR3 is CASSIHRELGGGYTF. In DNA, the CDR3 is TGTGCCAGCAGCATACACAGGGAGTTAGGTGGGGGCTACACCTTC.

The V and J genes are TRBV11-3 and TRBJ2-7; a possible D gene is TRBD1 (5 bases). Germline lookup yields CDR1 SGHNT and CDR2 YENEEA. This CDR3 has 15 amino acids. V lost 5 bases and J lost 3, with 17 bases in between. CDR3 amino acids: CASSTLSGQNYEQYF. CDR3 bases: TGTGCCAGCAGCACACTCTCCGGACAAAACTACGAGCAGTACTTC.

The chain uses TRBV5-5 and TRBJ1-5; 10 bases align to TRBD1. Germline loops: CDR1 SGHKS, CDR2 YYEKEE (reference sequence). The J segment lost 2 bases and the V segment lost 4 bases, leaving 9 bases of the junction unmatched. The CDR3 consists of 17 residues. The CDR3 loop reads CASSPGTGVWGNQPQHF. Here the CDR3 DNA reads TGTGCCAGCAGCCCCGGGACAGGGGTTTGGGGCAATCAGCCCCAGCATTTT.

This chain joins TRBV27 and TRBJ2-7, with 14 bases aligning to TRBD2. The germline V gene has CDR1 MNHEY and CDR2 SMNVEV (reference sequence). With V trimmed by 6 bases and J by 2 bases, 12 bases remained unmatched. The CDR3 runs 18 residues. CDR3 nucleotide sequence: TGTGCCAGCAGCCAACCAGGACTAGCGGGAGGAATTGCCTACGAGCAGTACTTC. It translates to CASSQPGLAGGIAYEQYF.

CDR3 coding DNA: TGTGCCAGCAGTGAAAGTCCCGGGGAGCACTACAATGAGCAGTTCTTC. Amino acids: CASSESPGEHYNEQFF. The gene calls are TRBV6-1 and TRBJ2-1, with a weak D call TRBD2 (5 bases). Trimming shortened V by 2 bases and J by 3 bases, and 14 bases separated the two germline ends. This CDR3 has 16 residues. Germline CDR1 is MNHNS and CDR2 is SASEGT.

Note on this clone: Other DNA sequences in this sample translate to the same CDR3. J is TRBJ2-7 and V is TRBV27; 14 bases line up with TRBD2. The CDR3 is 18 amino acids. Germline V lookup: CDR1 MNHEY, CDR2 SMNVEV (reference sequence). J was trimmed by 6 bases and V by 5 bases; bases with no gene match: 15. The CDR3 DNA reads TGTGCCAGCAGTCCCGGACTAGCGGGAGGACCCGGGCCCCTCGAGCAGTACTTC. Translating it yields CASSPGLAGGPGPLEQYF.

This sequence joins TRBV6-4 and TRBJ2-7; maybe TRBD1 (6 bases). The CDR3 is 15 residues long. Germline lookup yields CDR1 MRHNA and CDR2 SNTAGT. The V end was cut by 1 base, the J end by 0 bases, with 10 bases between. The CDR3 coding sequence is TGTGCCAGCAGTGACTTCCGGGACAACTCCTACGAGCAGTACTTC. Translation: CASSDFRDNSYEQYF.

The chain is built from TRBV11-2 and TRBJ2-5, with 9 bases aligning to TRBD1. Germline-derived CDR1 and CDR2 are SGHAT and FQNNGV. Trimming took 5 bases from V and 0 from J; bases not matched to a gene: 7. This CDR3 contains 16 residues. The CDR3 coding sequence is TGTGCCAGCAGCCCAGGACAGGGGCCCGACCAAGAGACCCAGTACTTC. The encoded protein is CASSPGQGPDQETQYF.

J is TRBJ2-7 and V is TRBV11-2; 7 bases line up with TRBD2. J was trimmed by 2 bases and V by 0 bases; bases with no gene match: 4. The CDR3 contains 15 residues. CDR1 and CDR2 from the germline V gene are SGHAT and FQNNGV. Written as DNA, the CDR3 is TGTGCCAGCAGCTTAGATATAGCGGGCACCTACGAGCAGTACTTC. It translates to CASSLDIAGTYEQYF.

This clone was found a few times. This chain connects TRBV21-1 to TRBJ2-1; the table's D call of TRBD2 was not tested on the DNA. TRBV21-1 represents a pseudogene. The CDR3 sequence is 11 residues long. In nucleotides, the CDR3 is TGTGCCAGCAGCAGAGGTGGTGAGCAGTTCTTC. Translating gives CASSRGGEQFF.

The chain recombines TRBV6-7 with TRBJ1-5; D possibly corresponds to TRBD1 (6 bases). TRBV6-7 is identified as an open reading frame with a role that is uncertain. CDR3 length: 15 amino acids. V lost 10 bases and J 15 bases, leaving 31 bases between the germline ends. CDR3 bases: TGTGCCACCATTAAACCGGGACGGGACAACGGGTACGGGCATTTT. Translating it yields CATIKPGRDNGYGHF.